The 31 T cell receptor beta chains below come from one sample, sequenced in a study of blood T cell repertoires in COVID-19. Some clones are missing from TCRdb's copy, which holds only in-frame ones; the method was immunoSEQ multiplex PCR. The repertoire consists of 250,000 or so clones, with around four fifths occurring once and the leading ten covering 1.9%. Sequenced: peripheral blood. Receptors originate from a woman older than 75 with acute or convalescent COVID-19.

A single count supports this clone. The rearrangement joins TRBV5-4 to TRBJ1-2, with D uncertain. CDR1 is SGHNT and CDR2 is YYREEE in the germline V gene (reference sequence). V was cut by 0 bases and J by 2 bases, with 11 bases left in between. The CDR3 contains 15 residues. In nucleotides, the CDR3 is TGTGCCAGCAGCTTGGCCACGACATTGAACTATGGCTACACCTTC. Residues: CASSLATTLNYGYTF.

The J gene is TRBJ1-6, the V gene TRBV6-5; D perhaps matches TRBD1 (6 bases). CDR1 and CDR2 (germline): MNHEY, SVGAGI. Trimming removed 7 bases at V and 7 bases at J, with 11 bases between. The CDR3 length is 13 residues. The CDR3 coding sequence is TGTGCCAGCACTCAAGACAGGAATTCACCCCTCCACTTT. Amino acid sequence: CASTQDRNSPLHF.

This clone was detected a few times. The V and J genes are TRBV5-1 and TRBJ2-1; no reliable D call. V lost 4 bases to trimming and J lost 5 bases, with 13 bases between them. The length of the CDR3 is 14 residues. The V gene's germline CDR1 is SGHRS and CDR2 YFSETQ. CDR3: CASSPQDFHNEQFF. CDR3 sequence (DNA): TGCGCCAGCAGCCCCCAGGATTTTCACAATGAGCAGTTCTTC.

J is TRBJ2-7 and V is TRBV10-3; 10 bases map to TRBD2. This CDR3 region has 16 residues. V gave up 8 bases and J gave up 1 base; unmatched junction bases: 11. CDR1 ENHRY and CDR2 SYGVKD come from the germline V gene. CDR3 region: CAIQSSGRAPSYEQYF. DNA of the CDR3: TGTGCCATCCAGTCGAGCGGGAGGGCCCCATCCTACGAGCAGTACTTC.

The chain has TRBV7-3 and TRBJ2-7; 8 bases line up with TRBD1. CDR3 length: 13 residues. V shed 3 bases, J shed 5 bases, and the junction held 3 bases outside the gene matches. Germline V CDR1 and CDR2: SGHTA, FQGTGA. The CDR3 DNA is TGTGCCAGCAGCTTTGTCAGGGGGCACGAGCAGTACTTC. Protein product: CASSFVRGHEQYF.

This clone was counted a single time. The sample contains more than one DNA sequence encoding this CDR3. The gene calls are TRBV4-3 and TRBJ1-1, with 8 bases matching TRBD1. Germline CDR1 is LGHNA and CDR2 is YSLEER. Trimming removed 4 bases from V and 2 bases from J; junction bases left unmatched: 3. This CDR3 contains 14 residues. Here the CDR3 reads CASSRGQGNTEAFF. Written as DNA, the CDR3 is TGCGCCAGCAGCCGCGGACAGGGCAACACTGAAGCTTTCTTT.

This chain uses TRBV28 with TRBJ2-7, with TRBD1 identical over 8 bases. The germline CDR1 and CDR2 sequences are MDHEN and SYDVKM. This CDR3 comprises 16 residues. V lost 4 bases and J lost 2; bases outside the gene matches: 10. CDR3 nucleotides: TGTGCCAGCAGTTCCTATGGACAGGGCACTCCCTACGAGCAGTACTTC. This translates into CASSSYGQGTPYEQYF.

This clone was observed once. V is TRBV18 and J is TRBJ2-7, with D possibly TRBD1 on 5 matching bases. The CDR3 consists of 14 residues. Trimming stripped 4 bases from V and 10 bases from J, with 20 bases between. Looked up from germline, CDR1 is KGHSH and CDR2 is LQKENI. CDR3 in amino acids: CASSLETGQGQQYF. CDR3 sequence (DNA): TGTGCCAGCTCACTCGAAACGGGTCAGGGTCAACAGTACTTC.

The genes are TRBV5-6 and TRBJ1-1; tentative D call: TRBD1 (5 bases). This CDR3 is built from 16 residues. Germline lookup yields CDR1 SGHDT and CDR2 YYEEEE. V lost 3 bases and J lost 2, with 17 bases in between. DNA of the CDR3: TGTGCCAGCAGCTGGGGGGACCCCGACCTAAACACTGAAGCTTTCTTT. This sequence encodes CASSWGDPDLNTEAFF.

This chain joins TRBV6-5 and TRBJ2-7; 9 nucleotides align to TRBD1. The CDR3 contains 14 residues. V dropped 8 bases and J dropped 3; count of bases not matched to a gene: 8. Germline values: CDR1 MNHEY, CDR2 SVGAGI. For the CDR3, the DNA is TGTGCCAGCCACCGTGGGACAGGGTTCTACGAGCAGTACTTC. Protein sequence: CASHRGTGFYEQYF.

This clone came up a few times. The chain uses TRBV19 and TRBJ2-5; 9 bases match TRBD2. V trimming: 7 bases; J trimming: 1 base; junction bases outside the gene matches: 10. The CDR3 length is 16 residues. Germline assignment: CDR1 LNHDA and CDR2 SQIVND (reference sequence). CDR3 region: CASNKRGAVGQETQYF. CDR3 nucleotides: TGTGCCAGTAACAAGCGGGGGGCCGTGGGCCAAGAGACCCAGTACTTC.

The V call is TRBV2, the J call TRBJ1-6, with 9 nucleotides matching TRBD1. This CDR3 is 14 amino acids long. V trimming: 8 bases; J trimming: 7 bases; junction bases outside the gene matches: 6. Per germline, CDR1 SNHLY and CDR2 FYNNEI. CDR3 in amino acids: CASRPGTGNSPLHF. The CDR3 nucleotides are TGTGCCAGCCGACCCGGGACAGGGAATTCACCCCTCCACTTT.

This clone was detected only once. The chain employs TRBV6-2 or TRBV6-3 and TRBJ2-7; TRBD1 matches 7 bases. The germline CDR1 and CDR2 sequences are MNHEY and SVGEGT. The V and J ends lost 5 bases and 3 bases, in that order; junction bases with no gene match: 7. The CDR3 runs 14 residues. CDR3 bases: TGTGCCAGCAGTAGGGACAGACGGGGCTACGAGCAGTACTTC. Amino acid sequence: CASSRDRRGYEQYF.

This chain connects TRBV4-3 to TRBJ2-2; 7 bases are a match to TRBD2. CDR1 is LGHNA and CDR2 is YSLEER in the germline V gene. CDR3 size: 19 residues. The J segment lost 6 bases and the V segment lost 1 base, leaving 17 bases of the junction unmatched. The CDR3 loop is CASSQALGLGGSVAGELFF. In DNA, the CDR3 is TGCGCCAGCAGCCAAGCTCTAGGACTAGGAGGTTCGGTGGCCGGGGAGCTGTTTTTT.

The chain is built from TRBV19 and TRBJ1-5; no reliable D call. Trimming left V 5 bases short and J 16 bases short, with 15 bases between. This CDR3 contains 11 residues. Germline CDR1 and CDR2: LNHDA and SQIVND (reference sequence). For the CDR3, the DNA is TGTGCCAGTAGTTCTACCCTTACGACACATTTT. Its translation is CASSSTLTTHF.

The chain couples TRBV7-2 to TRBJ2-7; D not certain. The germline V and J ends were trimmed by 4 bases and 1 base, with 8 bases remaining between them. The CDR3 length is 13 residues. From germline, CDR1 is SGHTA and CDR2 FQGNSA. CDR3 region: CASSSSLSYEQYF. The CDR3 coding sequence is TGTGCCAGCAGCTCTAGTCTGTCCTACGAGCAGTACTTC. Full variable domain (missing parts from reference TRBV7-2 and TRBJ2-7): GAGVSQSPSNKVTEKGKDVELRCDPISGHTALYWYRQSLGQGLEFLIYFQGNSAPDKSGLPSDRFSAERTGGSVSTLTIQRTQQEDSAVYLCASSSSLSYEQYFGPGTRLTVT.

J is TRBJ2-1 and V is TRBV23-1; 12 bases are shared with TRBD2. TRBV23-1 is sorted into the ORF group, with uncertain function. CDR3 length: 19 residues. V dropped 5 bases and J dropped 1; count of bases not matched to a gene: 12. Here the CDR3 reads CASSANGRTSGASYNEQFF. CDR3 DNA: TGCGCCAGCAGTGCAAACGGGCGGACTAGCGGGGCATCCTACAATGAGCAGTTCTTC.

The sample holds a few counts of this clone. Other DNA sequences in this sample translate to the same CDR3. This chain joins TRBV4-3 and TRBJ1-6, with D maybe TRBD1 (5 bases). Germline V gives CDR1 LGHNA, CDR2 YSLEER. V was trimmed by 0 bases and J by 7 bases, leaving 10 bases between them. The CDR3 length is 15 residues. CDR3 loop: CASSQDSGGNSPLHF. DNA for the CDR3: TGCGCCAGCAGCCAAGATTCGGGGGGAAATTCACCCCTCCACTTT.

The chain uses TRBV18 and TRBJ2-6, with 7 bases aligning to TRBD1. Germline V lookup: CDR1 KGHSH, CDR2 LQKENI. Trimming took 6 bases from V and 0 from J; bases not matched to a gene: 5. This CDR3 is built from 16 residues. The CDR3 region has the DNA TGTGCCAGCTCCCTGGACAGGCACTCTGGGGCCAACGTCCTGACTTTC. This translates into CASSLDRHSGANVLTF.

This clone was seen a few times. The chain carries TRBV28 and TRBJ2-1; TRBD1 matches at 8 bases. V was pared by 3 bases and J by 8 bases, with 6 bases of the junction left unmatched. Looked up from germline, CDR1 is MDHEN and CDR2 is SYDVKM. The CDR3 consists of 14 residues. CDR3 bases: TGTGCCAGCAGTTTTATCAGGGGGCGCGATGAGCAGTTCTTC. It encodes CASSFIRGRDEQFF.

V is TRBV18 and J is TRBJ1-3, with no clear D. The CDR3 length is 17 residues. The V gene's germline CDR1 is KGHSH and CDR2 LQKENI. Trimming took 0 bases from V and 0 from J, leaving 12 bases between them. Written as DNA, the CDR3 is TGTGCCAGCTCACCACCGGGTTGGCGGAGCTCTGGAAACACCATATATTTT. Its protein product is CASSPPGWRSSGNTIYF.

Notes on this clone: Other DNA variants within this sample encode the same CDR3. The rearrangement links TRBV19 to TRBJ1-2; 12 bases agree with TRBD1. With V trimmed by 5 bases and J by 4 bases, 8 bases remained unmatched. From germline, CDR1 is LNHDA and CDR2 SQIVND (reference sequence). The CDR3 has 16 amino acids. CDR3 loop: CASSAGTGGAGYGYTF. CDR3 nucleotides: TGTGCCAGTAGTGCTGGGACAGGGGGCGCTGGCTATGGCTACACCTTC.

This chain connects TRBV5-1 to TRBJ1-6; weak D call: TRBD1 (5 bases). The CDR3 is 16 amino acids. Looked up from germline, CDR1 is SGHRS and CDR2 is YFSETQ. Deletions cut 1 base from V and 7 bases from J, with 15 bases between. The CDR3 sequence is CASSLSGMLGNSPLHF. Here the CDR3 DNA reads TGCGCCAGCAGCTTGTCAGGGATGTTGGGGAATTCACCCCTCCACTTT. The variable domain in full, completed from reference TRBV5-1 and TRBJ1-6, reads KAGVTQTPRYLIKTRGQQVTLSCSPISGHRSVSWYQQTPGQGLQFLFEYFSETQRNKGNFPGRFSGRQFSNSRSEMNVSTLELGDSALYLCASSLSGMLGNSPLHFGNGTRLTVT.

This clone has just a few counts. For the CDR3, the DNA is TGTGCCAGCAGCCAAGACAGTGAGCAGTTCTTC. Translating it yields CASSQDSEQFF. This sequence joins TRBV4-2 and TRBJ2-1; D uncertain. From germline, CDR1 is LGHNA and CDR2 YNFKEQ. CDR3 size: 11 residues. Trimming removed 0 bases from V and 9 bases from J, with 3 bases in between.

The chain couples TRBV30 to TRBJ2-7, with 8 nucleotides matching TRBD2. Germline V CDR1 and CDR2: GTSNPN, SVGIG (reference sequence). J gave up 3 bases and V 3 bases, and 7 bases lay outside the gene matches. The CDR3 runs 14 residues. CDR3 protein: CAWSRPREGYEQYF. In DNA form, the CDR3 reads TGTGCCTGGAGCCGGCCCCGGGAGGGCTACGAGCAGTACTTC.

The V call is TRBV7-3, the J call TRBJ2-1; TRBD2 matches 7 bases. Germline lookup yields CDR1 SGHTA and CDR2 FQGTGA. Trimming at V came to 1 base and at J to 11 bases, leaving 14 bases not matched to a gene. This CDR3 spans 16 amino acids. The CDR3 bases are TGTGCCAGCAGCTTAATTAGCGGGCCCCAGGAAGGGAAGCAGTTCTTC. Translated, it gives CASSLISGPQEGKQFF.

The V and J genes are TRBV7-9 and TRBJ2-2, with TRBD1 identical over 8 bases. The J segment lost 2 bases and the V segment lost 5 bases, leaving 4 bases of the junction unmatched. Per germline, CDR1 SEHNR and CDR2 FQNEAQ (reference sequence). The CDR3 length is 15 residues. DNA of the CDR3: TGTGCCAGCAGCAGGACAGGGAAAAACACCGGGGAGCTGTTTTTT. Translation gives CASSRTGKNTGELFF.

J is TRBJ1-2 and V is TRBV18; 10 nucleotides align to TRBD1. Trimming took 2 bases from V and 8 from J; bases not matched to a gene: 14. Germline V gene lookup returns CDR1 KGHSH and CDR2 LQKENI. There are 17 residues in the CDR3. CDR3 region: CASSPTALTGGVGGYTF. CDR3 nucleotide sequence: TGTGCCAGCTCACCAACAGCTTTGACAGGGGGCGTGGGCGGCTACACCTTC. The complete variable domain, with remaining parts taken from reference TRBV18 and TRBJ1-2, reads NAGVMQNPRHLVRRRGQEARLRCSPMKGHSHVYWYRQLPEEGLKFMVYLQKENIIDESGMPKERFSAEFPKEGPSILRIQQVVRGDSAAYFCASSPTALTGGVGGYTFGSGTRLTVV.

The V call is TRBV6-4, the J call TRBJ1-1; 9 positions agree with TRBD1. The CDR3 extends over 14 amino acids. Looked up from germline, CDR1 is MRHNA and CDR2 is SNTAGT. V shed 4 bases and J 7 bases; nucleotides not matched to a gene: 7. The CDR3, as DNA: TGTGCCAGCAGTGTGGCACAGGGGGCCGGTGAAGCTTTCTTT. It is translated as CASSVAQGAGEAFF.

The chain combines TRBV7-3 with TRBJ2-3; D is possibly TRBD2 (6 bases). Germline CDR1 is SGHTA and CDR2 is FQGTGA. V was cut by 1 base and J by 4 bases, with 12 bases left in between. There are 15 residues in the CDR3. This CDR3 is CASSLMRGGADTQYF. The CDR3, as DNA: TGTGCCAGCAGCTTAATGAGGGGAGGTGCAGATACGCAGTATTTT. Filled out from reference TRBV7-3 and TRBJ2-3, the complete variable domain reads GAGVSQTPSNKVTEKGKYVELRCDPISGHTALYWYRQSLGQGPEFLIYFQGTGAADDSGLPNDRFFAVRPEGSVSTLKIQRTERGDSAVYLCASSLMRGGADTQYFGPGTRLTVL.

This clone appeared a single time. The chain links TRBV7-9 to TRBJ2-7; 7 positions match TRBD1. In germline, CDR1 is SEHNR, CDR2 FQNEAQ (reference sequence). The length of the CDR3 is 16 residues. V dropped 5 bases and J dropped 5; count of bases not matched to a gene: 15. The CDR3, as DNA: TGTGCCAGCAGCCAACAGGGGACGGCGAAATCCCACGAGCAGTACTTC. Encoded protein: CASSQQGTAKSHEQYF. Full variable domain (rest looked up from reference TRBV7-9 and TRBJ2-7): DTGVSQNPRHKITKRGQNVTFRCDPISEHNRLYWYRQTLGQGPEFLTYFQNEAQLEKSRLLSDRFSAERPKGSFSTLEIQRTEQGDSAMYLCASSQQGTAKSHEQYFGPGTRLTVT.